This T cell receptor beta chain was recovered during a study of immune heterogeneity within non-small cell lung tumors. This clonotype is labeled as medium-sized. Antigen: not known. It was a multiplex PCR that amplified TCR beta CDR3, with 32 V and 13 J primers. TCRdb re-analysed the multiplex PCR reads in MiXCR, keeping a single row per CDR3 protein. The sample contains about 4,600 distinct CDR3 sequences, approximately 40% of which appear only once. The template for each sample was approximately 0.65 ug of genomic DNA, which had been extracted from bulk tumor tissue. Doctors removed several biopsies from each primary tumor during surgery, keeping them far apart. The study enrolled patients with untreated, newly diagnosed non-small cell lung cancer who underwent curative surgery. Broader study findings: For the most part, the T-cell receptor beta clonotypes present at high frequency were distinct from one individual patient to the next. Local T-cell clonality tracked local tumor mutational burden, showing a moderate yet significant relationship (R 0.3 to 0.4).

Material: lung tumor tissue. The receptor's source is a woman aged 50 to 65 with non-small cell lung cancer.

The CDR3 protein is CASSLGGTGNTGELFF. CDR3 sequence (DNA): TGTGCCAGCAGCTTAGGGGGGACAGGGAACACCGGGGAGCTGTTTTTT. The chain is built from TRBV11-3 and TRBJ2-2, with 8 bases identical to TRBD1. The CDR3 sequence is 16 residues long. J lost 1 base, V lost 1 base, and 2 bases had no gene match. CDR1 is SGHNT, CDR2 YENEEA, per germline.